These T cell receptor beta chains were read from a single sample in a study of blood T cell repertoires in COVID-19. Profiling relied on immunoSEQ multiplex PCR, and the TCRdb table lists in-frame clones only, not all of them. The sample lists 650,000 to 800,000 clones, around 89% occurring once. Sample: peripheral blood. The receptors shown here come from a woman younger than 30 with acute or convalescent COVID-19. CDR3s include the opening cysteine and the closing phenylalanine or tryptophan. Each record gives: D gene, J gene, V gene, CDR3 protein, CDR3 DNA. D genes are given only for firm matches.

. TRBJ2-5 TRBV3-1/TRBV3-2 CASSQLGTQETQYF TGTGCCAGCAGCCAATTGGGCACACAAGAGACCCAGTACTTC
TRBD1 TRBJ1-5 TRBV11-2 CASSPQGAVNQPQHF TGTGCCAGCAGTCCCCAGGGGGCTGTTAATCAGCCCCAGCATTTT
TRBD1 TRBJ1-4 TRBV6-5 CASRRQGSREKLFF TGTGCCAGCAGGAGACAGGGGAGTCGCGAAAAACTGTTTTTT
TRBD2 TRBJ2-1 TRBV19 CASIGWLAGPGEQFF TGTGCCAGTATCGGGTGGCTAGCGGGGCCGGGGGAGCAGTTCTTC
TRBD2 TRBJ2-7 TRBV6-5 CASSYSGGPYEQYF TGTGCCAGCAGTTACAGCGGGGGCCCCTACGAGCAGTACTTC
. TRBJ1-1 TRBV5-4 CASSATGLNTEAFF TGTGCCAGCAGCGCAACAGGGTTGAACACTGAAGCTTTCTTT
TRBD1 TRBJ1-2 TRBV10-3 CAIGEGGVNYGYTF TGTGCCATCGGAGAAGGGGGCGTTAACTATGGCTACACCTTC
. TRBJ2-7 TRBV3-1/TRBV3-2 CASSQRWATYSYEQYF TGTGCCAGCAGTCAAAGATGGGCAACTTACTCCTACGAGCAGTACTTC
. TRBJ1-3 TRBV3-1/TRBV3-2 CASSPTALGGNTIYF TGTGCCAGCAGCCCGACAGCCTTAGGGGGAAACACCATATATTTT
TRBD1 TRBJ1-2 TRBV30 CAWSLMTGLKTF TGTGCCTGGAGTCTAATGACAGGGTTGAAGACCTTC